This is a list of T cell receptor beta chains from one sample in a study of T cells in Graves' hyperthyroidism and ophthalmopathy. TCRdb processed the multiplex PCR reads anew with MiXCR; each CDR3 protein has one entry. This table holds 340,000 or so distinct CDR3 sequences, around 17% found once. Sequencing used blood. These receptors came from a man aged 30 to 45 with Graves' hyperthyroidism. CDR3s leave out the opening cysteine and the closing phenylalanine or tryptophan. The D gene is left open where the match is weak.

>TRBJ2-3|TRBV20-1|TRBD2
SAAGSTDTQY
>TRBJ2-7|TRBV5-1|TRBD1
ASSHEWETGRVEQY
>TRBJ2-5|TRBV19|TRBD2
ASSIAPYSSGRAWETQY
>TRBJ2-1|TRBV6-1|TRBD2
ASRGGNEQF
>TRBJ2-7|TRBV19|TRBD1
ASSLDRGLEQY
>TRBJ2-1|TRBV7-8|-
ASSLVRSRGGEQF
>TRBJ2-5|TRBV5-1|-
ASSPSSPEETQY
>TRBJ2-5|TRBV6-6|-
ASSYSAGETQY
>TRBJ1-4|TRBV7-9|-
ASSLTGRGANEKLF
>TRBJ2-1|TRBV27|-
ASSELEGSWDNEQF
>TRBJ2-1|TRBV30|TRBD2
AWSSGSGNEQF
>TRBJ2-5|TRBV6-1|-
ASSPREGMGETQY
>TRBJ1-1|TRBV20-1|-
SARDRRRGDTEAF
>TRBJ2-7|TRBV20-1|TRBD1
SAVRQGAREQY
>TRBJ2-1|TRBV29-1|-
SVSPLVRDNEQF
>TRBJ2-5|TRBV20-1|-
SAPGRTQETQY
>TRBJ2-7|TRBV12-3/TRBV12-4|TRBD2
ATAASREDEQY
>TRBJ2-7|TRBV5-6|TRBD1
ASSQAGGEQY
>TRBJ1-1|TRBV9|-
ASSPRPSGNTEAF
>TRBJ2-1|TRBV20-1|TRBD2
SARGSTEQF
>TRBJ2-2|TRBV7-9|-
ASSFAGGELF
>TRBJ1-3|TRBV27|-
ASSAAHSGNTIY
>TRBJ1-5|TRBV7-2|-
ASSALGDAQPQH
>TRBJ1-5|TRBV19|-
ASAKGGSNQPQH
>TRBJ2-5|TRBV7-2|-
ASSPGRGWTETQY
>TRBJ2-2|TRBV4-2|TRBD2
ASSQSLTSGRVDTGELF
>TRBJ2-5|TRBV2|-
ASRGLVREETQY
>TRBJ2-7|TRBV13|TRBD1
ASSRGETGGDLYEQY
>TRBJ2-5|TRBV7-9|-
ASSFRFGETQY
>TRBJ2-2|TRBV5-1|-
ASSLRTGRTGELF
>TRBJ2-2|TRBV4-1|-
ASSQVEGRTGELF
>TRBJ1-1|TRBV3-1|-
ASSQPPNTEAF
>TRBJ2-7|TRBV5-1|-
ASSLTSRGSEQY
>TRBJ2-5|TRBV28|-
ASSLSGPQETQY
>TRBJ2-5|TRBV9|-
ASSVGQWDGGETQY
>TRBJ1-6|TRBV19|TRBD1
ASSIWTGSNSPLH
>TRBJ2-7|TRBV20-1|TRBD2
SARSWAAGGAEQY
>TRBJ1-6|TRBV12-3/TRBV12-4|-
ASSFIFTRETLH
>TRBJ2-6|TRBV24-1|TRBD1
ATSDPGTAGANVLT
>TRBJ2-1|TRBV11-2|TRBD1
ASSLAGQGTFNEQF
>TRBJ2-1|TRBV5-1|TRBD2
ASSSTSGRSNEQF
>TRBJ1-4|TRBV30|-
AWSREFNEKLF
>TRBJ1-2|TRBV27|-
ASTGSSGGYT
>TRBJ2-7|TRBV19|-
ASSHLGGGAYEQY
>TRBJ2-3|TRBV20-1|-
SASAADRTDTQY
>TRBJ1-2|TRBV7-9|TRBD1
ASSLARGQYGYT
>TRBJ1-1|TRBV7-2|-
ASRSGTVAF
>TRBJ1-1|TRBV20-1|-
SARGGTRHAEAF
>TRBJ1-5|TRBV27|-
ASSLLGPLSNQPQH
>TRBJ1-1|TRBV12-5|-
ASGFAGTPEAF
>TRBJ2-3|TRBV12-3/TRBV12-4|TRBD2
ASTLAGVRTDTQY
>TRBJ2-1|TRBV10-1|-
ASSEAPGSNEQF
>TRBJ2-5|TRBV7-9|TRBD1
ASSSVRGQETQY
>TRBJ2-3|TRBV11-2|-
ASSLNWGDTDTQY
>TRBJ2-3|TRBV5-1|-
ASSYPGSPSTDTQY
>TRBJ2-7|TRBV10-1|-
ASSEGGRPYEQY
>TRBJ2-1|TRBV11-3|-
ASSLGGGGQQF
>TRBJ2-6|TRBV28|-
ASSFSTGSGANVLT
>TRBJ2-1|TRBV4-1|-
ASSSPQAGLNEQF
>TRBJ1-5|TRBV7-8|TRBD1
ASTGGGGGSNQPQH